A selection of T cell receptor beta chains follows, all from one sample in a study of identical twins' blood T cells. TCRdb used MiXCR to reprocess the 5' RACE reads, holding one entry per CDR3 protein. The repertoire holds 300,000 to 450,000 distinct CDR3 sequences, with more than 25% as singletons. The sample taken for sequencing was PBMCs. Source of these receptors: a woman between 18 and 55 years old in good health. Each CDR3 is given with its conserved first and last residue. A D gene is named only where the DNA matches it firmly. Not all rows give a size; the values are once, few, many and, for expanded clones, a class.

TRBD1	TRBV5-1	TRBJ2-3	few	TGCGCCAGCAGCTGGACAGGAACAAAGGGAGATACGCAGTATTTT	CASSWTGTKGDTQYF
.	TRBV2	TRBJ2-7	.	TGTGCCAGCAGTGAGCGGAACGGCTACGAGCAGTACTTC	CASSERNGYEQYF
TRBD2	TRBV5-1	TRBJ2-2	few	TGCGCCAGCAGCTTTCTAGCGGATAGTAACACCGGGGAGCTGTTTTTT	CASSFLADSNTGELFF
TRBD1	TRBV28	TRBJ2-1	.	TGTGCCAGCAGTTTGCCACTACAGGGGAGCTCCTACAATGAGCAGTTCTTC	CASSLPLQGSSYNEQFF
TRBD1	TRBV11-1	TRBJ2-7	few	TGTGCCAGCAGCAGACTGGACAGGGGGAATTTTGTGGAGCAGTACTTC	CASSRLDRGNFVEQYF
.	TRBV6-5	TRBJ1-1	.	TGTGCCAGCAGTTACTCGAGCGGCGACACTGAAGCTTTCTTT	CASSYSSGDTEAFF
TRBD2	TRBV29-1	TRBJ2-2	few	TGCAGCGTTCTTAGCGGGAGGGTCGGGGAGCTGTTTTTT	CSVLSGRVGELFF
TRBD1	TRBV20-1	TRBJ2-7	.	TGCAGTGCTCTTGACAGGGGATACGAGCAGTACTTC	CSALDRGYEQYF
.	TRBV7-2	TRBJ1-2	.	TGTGCCGGCAGCTTACAGGCGGCGACTGGCTACACCTTC	CAGSLQAATGYTF
.	TRBV20-1	TRBJ1-3	.	TGCAGTGCTACCGTTGCGGAGCGAGGAAACACCATATATTTT	CSATVAERGNTIYF
.	TRBV20-1	TRBJ1-1	.	TGCAGTGCTAGAGATTTTGTTTCCCCCCGGGAAGCTTTCTTT	CSARDFVSPREAFF
.	TRBV28	TRBJ1-2	.	TGTGCCAGCAGTCAGACAGCTTATGGCTACACCTTC	CASSQTAYGYTF
.	TRBV29-1	TRBJ1-1	.	TGCAGCGTTGCCGGACACACTGAAGGATCCATGAACACTGAAGCTTTCTTT	CSVAGHTEGSMNTEAFF
.	TRBV6-2/TRBV6-3	TRBJ2-7	few	TGTGCCAGCAGTTCCGCGGGCACCTACGAGCAGTACTTC	CASSSAGTYEQYF
.	TRBV12-3/TRBV12-4	TRBJ1-5	few	TGTGCCAGCAGTTTCGGCGGGGCTAGGGACAATCAGCCCCAGCATTTT	CASSFGGARDNQPQHF
.	TRBV4-3	TRBJ2-1	.	TGCGCCAGCAGCCAAGTTTTCGGACTCGCTGTAGTGGAGCAGTTCTTC	CASSQVFGLAVVEQFF
TRBD1	TRBV5-1	TRBJ2-3	few	TGCGCCAGCGACCCAGGGACAGGATTTTCCACAGATACGCAGTATTTT	CASDPGTGFSTDTQYF
.	TRBV27	TRBJ1-1	.	TGTGCCAGCAGTTTATCGATGGGGGGGTCTTCTGAAGCTTTCTTT	CASSLSMGGSSEAFF
.	TRBV20-1	TRBJ1-5	.	TGCAGTGTCCGAGCTGGGGGCAATCAGCCCCAGCATTTT	CSVRAGGNQPQHF
.	TRBV12-5	TRBJ1-1	few	TGTGCTAGTGGCCCCGTGCAGGGGAATCTCGTGGACACTGAAGCTTTCTTT	CASGPVQGNLVDTEAFF
.	TRBV12-3/TRBV12-4	TRBJ2-3	.	TGTGCCAGCAGTTTAGCCCCGGGGCACCGAGGGACGCAGTATTTT	CASSLAPGHRGTQYF
TRBD2	TRBV29-1	TRBJ2-7	.	TGCAGCGTTGTTCAGCGGGGGAACGAGCAGTACTTC	CSVVQRGNEQYF
.	TRBV11-2	TRBJ1-5	.	TGTGCCAACAGCTTAGATCTGGGTCAGCCCCAGCATTTT	CANSLDLGQPQHF
TRBD2	TRBV2	TRBJ2-3	.	TGTGCCAGCACGGCGCGGGGTAGCGGGGTCACAGATACGCAGTATTTT	CASTARGSGVTDTQYF
.	TRBV20-1	TRBJ1-2	few	TGCAGTGCCCTTCAGGGCCACTATGGCTACACCTTC	CSALQGHYGYTF
.	TRBV2	TRBJ1-1	.	TGTGCCAGCAGCGAAGACAGATCCACTGAAGCTTTCTTT	CASSEDRSTEAFF
TRBD1	TRBV7-8	TRBJ1-2	few	TGTGCCAGCAGCTTAGCTTTTAGGACAGGACACTATGGCTACACCTTC	CASSLAFRTGHYGYTF
.	TRBV12-3/TRBV12-4	TRBJ2-3	.	TGTGCCAGCAGTTTAGGAATAGCGGACACAGATACGCAGTATTTT	CASSLGIADTDTQYF
.	TRBV29-1	TRBJ2-3	.	TGCAGCGTTGGACGGAGCACAGATATGCAGTATTTT	CSVGRSTDMQYF
.	TRBV6-4	TRBJ2-2	many	TGTGCCAGCAGTGGGACGAACACCGGGGAGCTGTTTTTT	CASSGTNTGELFF
.	TRBV4-3	TRBJ1-2	.	TGCGCCAGCAGCCAAGATAGGGGGGACTATGGCTACACCTTC	CASSQDRGDYGYTF
.	TRBV5-1	TRBJ1-2	once	TGCGCCAGCAGCCCGGCGGTGACGGCCCGATTTTATGGCTACACCTTC	CASSPAVTARFYGYTF
.	TRBV5-4	TRBJ2-5	.	TGTGCCAGCAGCTTGTTTACATTCCAAGAGACCCAGTACTTC	CASSLFTFQETQYF
TRBD2	TRBV2	TRBJ2-1	many	TGTGCCAGCAGTTACAGCGGGGGCGAGCAGTTCTTC	CASSYSGGEQFF
.	TRBV29-1	TRBJ2-2	few	TGCAGCGTTGTAAGGACCTCCACCGGGGAGCTGTTTTTT	CSVVRTSTGELFF
.	TRBV6-1	TRBJ2-7	few	TGTGCCAGCAGTGGGGCTATTCAGGGACCGTCCTACGAGCAGTACTTC	CASSGAIQGPSYEQYF
TRBD1	TRBV19	TRBJ1-5	.	TGTGCCAGTAGTCTAACCTATTCACAGGGGGCACCAAATCAGCCCCAGCATTTT	CASSLTYSQGAPNQPQHF
TRBD2	TRBV20-1	TRBJ2-3	many	TGCAGTGCAAGACGGACTAGCGGCACAGATACGCAGTATTTT	CSARRTSGTDTQYF
.	TRBV27	TRBJ1-1	.	TGTGCCAGCAAACCCCCAGGGAGGTTATGGACTGAAGCTTTCTTT	CASKPPGRLWTEAFF
.	TRBV7-9	TRBJ1-4	.	TGTGCCGGTCTCGATGAAAAACTGTTTTTT	CAGLDEKLFF
.	TRBV30	TRBJ1-5	.	TGTGTCTGGAGTCTCAAGTATAGCAATCAGCCCCAGCATTTT	CVWSLKYSNQPQHF
.	TRBV20-1	TRBJ1-1	many	TGCAGTGCCACGGGACAACTGAACACTGAAGCTTTCTTT	CSATGQLNTEAFF
.	TRBV5-1	TRBJ1-1	few	TGCGCCAGCAGCTTGGCTGGGGGCACGAACACTGAAGCTTTCTTT	CASSLAGGTNTEAFF
TRBD1	TRBV7-9	TRBJ1-4	few	TGTGCCAGCAGCGTCGGGACAGGGGGCAATGAAAAACTGTTTTTT	CASSVGTGGNEKLFF
TRBD1	TRBV5-1	TRBJ1-4	.	TGCGCCAGCAGCCCCCGGACAGGGGGGGTTAGTGAAAAACTGTTTTTT	CASSPRTGGVSEKLFF
.	TRBV28	TRBJ2-1	few	TGTGCCAGCAGTTTCTTCGCCACTAGGGCGGCCGGGCAGTTCTTC	CASSFFATRAAGQFF
TRBD2	TRBV12-3/TRBV12-4	TRBJ2-5	few	TGTGCCAGCAGCTCTACTAGCGGATTTGAAGAGACCCAGTACTTC	CASSSTSGFEETQYF
.	TRBV9	TRBJ2-5	.	TGTGCCAGCAGCGTAGCCGGGACTGAGGAGACCCAGTACTTC	CASSVAGTEETQYF
.	TRBV7-9	TRBJ2-1	.	TGTGCCAGCAGCCTGACAGGATCCTACAATGAGCAGTTCTTC	CASSLTGSYNEQFF
.	TRBV24-1	TRBJ2-1	.	TGTGCCACCAGTGAAAGACCCGGCAATGAGCAGTTCTTC	CATSERPGNEQFF
.	TRBV2	TRBJ1-2	many	TGTGCCAGCACTAATGGCTACACCTTC	CASTNGYTF
.	TRBV29-1	TRBJ1-1	.	TGCAGCGTTGAGTGCTCAGCCACTGAAGCTTTCTTT	CSVECSATEAFF
.	TRBV12-3/TRBV12-4	TRBJ1-2	many	TGTGCCAGCAGTATACCCGGGACATTCGATGGCTACACCTTC	CASSIPGTFDGYTF
.	TRBV12-3/TRBV12-4	TRBJ1-4	few	TGTGCCAGCAGTAAGCCCGGGACACAACTGTTTTTT	CASSKPGTQLFF
TRBD1	TRBV29-1	TRBJ2-1	.	TGCAGCGTTGAATATTTGGGACAGGGCTACAATGAGCAGTTCTTC	CSVEYLGQGYNEQFF
.	TRBV20-1	TRBJ2-1	few	TGCAGTGCTAGAGAGTGGGGGGCCTCCTACAATGAGCAGTTCTTC	CSAREWGASYNEQFF
.	TRBV9	TRBJ2-3	.	TGTGCCAGCAGCCCCGAAGGCGGGGCCACAGATACGCAGTATTTT	CASSPEGGATDTQYF
.	TRBV3-1	TRBJ2-1	.	TGTGTCAGCAGCCATACGGGGATCCCCGGGAATGAGCAGTTCTTC	CVSSHTGIPGNEQFF
TRBD2	TRBV7-9	TRBJ2-1	few	TGTGCCAGCAGCCCAATCGGACTAGCTTACAATGAGCAGTTCTTC	CASSPIGLAYNEQFF
.	TRBV12-3/TRBV12-4	TRBJ2-7	few	TGTGCCAGCAGTTTCGCAGGATCCGAGCAGTACTTC	CASSFAGSEQYF